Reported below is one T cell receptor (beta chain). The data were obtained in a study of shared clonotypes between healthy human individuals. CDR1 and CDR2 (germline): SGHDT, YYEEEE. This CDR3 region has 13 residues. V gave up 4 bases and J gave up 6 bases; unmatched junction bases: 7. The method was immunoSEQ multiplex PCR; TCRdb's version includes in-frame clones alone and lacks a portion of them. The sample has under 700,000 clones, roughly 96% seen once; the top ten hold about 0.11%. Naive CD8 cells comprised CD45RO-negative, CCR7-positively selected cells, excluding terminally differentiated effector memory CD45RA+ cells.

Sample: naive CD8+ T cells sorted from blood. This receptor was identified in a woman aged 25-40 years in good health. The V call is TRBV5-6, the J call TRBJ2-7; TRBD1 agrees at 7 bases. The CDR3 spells CASSLGTVGEQYF. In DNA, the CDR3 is TGTGCCAGCAGCCTCGGGACAGTAGGCGAGCAGTACTTC.